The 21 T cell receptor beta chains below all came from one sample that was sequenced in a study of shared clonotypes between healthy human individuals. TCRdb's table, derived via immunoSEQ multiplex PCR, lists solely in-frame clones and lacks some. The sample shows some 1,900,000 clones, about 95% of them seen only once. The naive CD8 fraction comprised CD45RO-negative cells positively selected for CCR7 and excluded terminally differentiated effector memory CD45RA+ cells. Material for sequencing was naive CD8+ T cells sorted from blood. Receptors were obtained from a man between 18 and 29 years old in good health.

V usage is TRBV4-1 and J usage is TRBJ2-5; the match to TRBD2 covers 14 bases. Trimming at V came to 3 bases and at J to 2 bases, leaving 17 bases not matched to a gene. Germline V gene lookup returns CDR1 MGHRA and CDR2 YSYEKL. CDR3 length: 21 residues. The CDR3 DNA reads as TGCGCCAGCAGCCACCCCGGGGGTGGGACTAGCGGGAGTCGGTGGCAAGAGACCCAGTACTTC. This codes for CASSHPGGGTSGSRWQETQYF.

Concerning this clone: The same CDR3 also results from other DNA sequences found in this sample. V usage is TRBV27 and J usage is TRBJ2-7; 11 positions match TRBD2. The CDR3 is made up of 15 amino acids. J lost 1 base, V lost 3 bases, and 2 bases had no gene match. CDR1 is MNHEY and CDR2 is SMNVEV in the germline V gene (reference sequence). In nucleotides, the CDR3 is TGTGCCAGCAGTTTTTCTAGCGGGGGGTCCTACGAGCAGTACTTC. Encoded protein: CASSFSSGGSYEQYF.

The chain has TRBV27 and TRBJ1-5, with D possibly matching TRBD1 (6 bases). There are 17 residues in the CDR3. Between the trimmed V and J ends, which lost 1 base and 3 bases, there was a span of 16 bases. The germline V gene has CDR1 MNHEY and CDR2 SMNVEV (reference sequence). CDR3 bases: TGTGCCAGCAGTTTATTTTCGGGGGTGGGGGCCAATCAGCCCCAGCATTTT. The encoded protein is CASSLFSGVGANQPQHF.

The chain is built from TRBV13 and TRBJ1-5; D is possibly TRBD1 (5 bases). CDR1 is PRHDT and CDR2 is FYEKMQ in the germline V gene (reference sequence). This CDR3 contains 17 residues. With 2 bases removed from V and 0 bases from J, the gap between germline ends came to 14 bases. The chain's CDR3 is CASSLNGAGYSNQPQHF. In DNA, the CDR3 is TGTGCCAGCAGCTTAAATGGCGCAGGGTATAGCAATCAGCCCCAGCATTTT.

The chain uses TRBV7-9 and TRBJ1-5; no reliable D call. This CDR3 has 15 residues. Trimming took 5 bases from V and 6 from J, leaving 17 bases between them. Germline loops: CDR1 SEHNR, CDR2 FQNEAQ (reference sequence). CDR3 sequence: CASSTGSDFGQPQHF. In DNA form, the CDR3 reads TGTGCCAGCAGCACCGGCTCTGATTTCGGTCAGCCCCAGCATTTT.

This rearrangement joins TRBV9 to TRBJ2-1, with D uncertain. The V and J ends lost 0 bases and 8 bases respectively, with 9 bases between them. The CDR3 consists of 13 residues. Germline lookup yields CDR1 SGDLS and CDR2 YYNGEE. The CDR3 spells CASSVGLFYEQFF. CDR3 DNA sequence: TGTGCCAGCAGCGTAGGGCTTTTCTATGAGCAGTTCTTC.

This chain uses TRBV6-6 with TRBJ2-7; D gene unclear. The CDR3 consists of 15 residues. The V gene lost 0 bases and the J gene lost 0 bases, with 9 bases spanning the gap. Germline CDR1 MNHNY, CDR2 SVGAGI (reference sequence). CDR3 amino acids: CASSYSRTSSYEQYF. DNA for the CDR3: TGTGCCAGCAGTTACTCCAGGACGAGCTCCTACGAGCAGTACTTC.

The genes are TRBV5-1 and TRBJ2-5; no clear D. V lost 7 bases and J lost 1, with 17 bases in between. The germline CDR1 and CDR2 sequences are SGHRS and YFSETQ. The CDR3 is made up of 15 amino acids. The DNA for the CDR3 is TGCGCCAGCTTTGCGGCAGGAGACCTCCAAGAGACCCAGTACTTC. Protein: CASFAAGDLQETQYF. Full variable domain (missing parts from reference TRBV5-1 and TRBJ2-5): KAGVTQTPRYLIKTRGQQVTLSCSPISGHRSVSWYQQTPGQGLQFLFEYFSETQRNKGNFPGRFSGRQFSNSRSEMNVSTLELGDSALYLCASFAAGDLQETQYFGPGTRLLVL.

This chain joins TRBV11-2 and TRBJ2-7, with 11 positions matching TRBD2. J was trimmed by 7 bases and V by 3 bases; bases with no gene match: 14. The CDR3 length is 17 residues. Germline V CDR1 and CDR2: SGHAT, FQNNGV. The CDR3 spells CASSFFAASGRTGEQYF. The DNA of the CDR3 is TGTGCCAGCAGCTTCTTCGCCGCTAGCGGGAGGACGGGAGAGCAGTACTTC. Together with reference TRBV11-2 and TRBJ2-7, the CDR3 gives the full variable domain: EAGVAQSPRYKIIEKRQSVAFWCNPISGHATLYWYQQILGQGPKLLIQFQNNGVVDDSQLPKDRFSAERLKGVDSTLKIQPAKLEDSAVYLCASSFFAASGRTGEQYFGPGTRLTVT.

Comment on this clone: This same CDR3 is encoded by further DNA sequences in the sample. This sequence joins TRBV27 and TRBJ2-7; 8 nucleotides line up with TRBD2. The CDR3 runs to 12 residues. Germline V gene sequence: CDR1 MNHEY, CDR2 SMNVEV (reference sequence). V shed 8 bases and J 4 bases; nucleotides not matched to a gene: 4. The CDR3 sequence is CASGLAGYEQYF. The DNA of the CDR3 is TGTGCCAGCGGCCTAGCGGGTTACGAGCAGTACTTC.

The chain's CDR3 is CASSLAAGVAGELFF. DNA of the CDR3: TGTGCCAGCAGCTTAGCCGCAGGGGTCGCCGGGGAGCTGTTTTTT. This chain links TRBV11-2 with TRBJ2-2; TRBD1 might be the D (6 bases). This CDR3 is built from 15 residues. Germline assignment: CDR1 SGHAT and CDR2 FQNNGV. V was clipped by 1 base and J by 6 bases, with 12 bases between them.

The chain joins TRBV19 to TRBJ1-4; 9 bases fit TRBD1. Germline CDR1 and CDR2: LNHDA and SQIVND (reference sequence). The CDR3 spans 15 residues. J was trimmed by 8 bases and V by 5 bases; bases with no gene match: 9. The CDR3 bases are TGTGCCAGTAGTGCGGCGGACAGGGGTTGGGAAAAACTGTTTTTT. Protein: CASSAADRGWEKLFF.

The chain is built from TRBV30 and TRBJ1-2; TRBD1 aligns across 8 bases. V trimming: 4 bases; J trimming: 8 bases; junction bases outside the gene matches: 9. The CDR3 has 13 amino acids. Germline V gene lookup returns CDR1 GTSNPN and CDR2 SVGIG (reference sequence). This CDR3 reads CAWISGQGKGYTF. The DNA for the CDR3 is TGTGCCTGGATCTCTGGACAGGGAAAGGGCTACACCTTC.

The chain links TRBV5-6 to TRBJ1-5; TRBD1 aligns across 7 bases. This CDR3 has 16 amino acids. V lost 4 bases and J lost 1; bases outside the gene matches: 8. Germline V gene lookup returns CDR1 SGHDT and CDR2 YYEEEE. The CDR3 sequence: CASSAYGQDSNQPQHF. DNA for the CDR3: TGTGCCAGCAGCGCCTACGGACAGGACAGCAATCAGCCCCAGCATTTT.

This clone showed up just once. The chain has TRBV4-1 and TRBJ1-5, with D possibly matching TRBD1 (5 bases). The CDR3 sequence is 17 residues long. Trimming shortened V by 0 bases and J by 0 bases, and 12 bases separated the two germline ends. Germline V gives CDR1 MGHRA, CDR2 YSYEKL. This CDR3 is CASSQEGLGNSNQPQHF. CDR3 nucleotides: TGCGCCAGCAGCCAAGAGGGGCTAGGTAATAGCAATCAGCCCCAGCATTTT.

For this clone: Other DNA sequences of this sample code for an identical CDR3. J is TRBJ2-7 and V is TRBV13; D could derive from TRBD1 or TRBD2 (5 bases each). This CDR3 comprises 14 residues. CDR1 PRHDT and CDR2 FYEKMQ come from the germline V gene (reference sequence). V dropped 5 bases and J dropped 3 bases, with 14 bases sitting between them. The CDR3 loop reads CASSPGLGDYEQYF. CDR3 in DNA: TGTGCCAGCAGCCCTGGCCTGGGGGACTACGAGCAGTACTTC.

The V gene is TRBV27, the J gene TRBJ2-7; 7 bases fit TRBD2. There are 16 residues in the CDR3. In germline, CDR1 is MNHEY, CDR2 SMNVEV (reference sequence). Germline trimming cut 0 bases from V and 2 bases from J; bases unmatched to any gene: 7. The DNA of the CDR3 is TGTGCCAGCAGTTTATCGCCTAGCGGAATCACCTACGAGCAGTACTTC. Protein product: CASSLSPSGITYEQYF.

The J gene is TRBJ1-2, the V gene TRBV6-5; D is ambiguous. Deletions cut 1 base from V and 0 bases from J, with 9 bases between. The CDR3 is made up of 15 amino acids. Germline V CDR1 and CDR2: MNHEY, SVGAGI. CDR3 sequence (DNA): TGTGCCAGCAGTTACTACGACAATTCTAACTATGGCTACACCTTC. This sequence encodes CASSYYDNSNYGYTF.

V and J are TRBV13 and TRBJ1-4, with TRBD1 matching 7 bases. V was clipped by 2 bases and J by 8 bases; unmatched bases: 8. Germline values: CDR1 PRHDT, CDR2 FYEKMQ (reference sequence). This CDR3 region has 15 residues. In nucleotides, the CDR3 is TGTGCCAGCAGCTTATGGGGGGACAGCCGCGAAAAACTGTTTTTT. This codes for CASSLWGDSREKLFF.

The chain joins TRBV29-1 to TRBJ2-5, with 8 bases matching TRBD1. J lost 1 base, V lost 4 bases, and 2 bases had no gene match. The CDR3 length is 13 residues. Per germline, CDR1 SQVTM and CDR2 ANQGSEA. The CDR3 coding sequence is TGCAGCGTTGCAGGGGGCACCCAAGAGACCCAGTACTTC. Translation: CSVAGGTQETQYF.

The CDR3 DNA reads as TGTGCCAGCAGTTACACCGGGACAGGGGACTACGAGCAGTACTTC. Encoded protein: CASSYTGTGDYEQYF. The chain recombines TRBV6-5 with TRBJ2-7, with TRBD1 matching over 10 bases. The J segment lost 3 bases and the V segment lost 2 bases, leaving 4 bases of the junction unmatched. There are 15 residues in the CDR3. Germline assignment: CDR1 MNHEY and CDR2 SVGAGI.